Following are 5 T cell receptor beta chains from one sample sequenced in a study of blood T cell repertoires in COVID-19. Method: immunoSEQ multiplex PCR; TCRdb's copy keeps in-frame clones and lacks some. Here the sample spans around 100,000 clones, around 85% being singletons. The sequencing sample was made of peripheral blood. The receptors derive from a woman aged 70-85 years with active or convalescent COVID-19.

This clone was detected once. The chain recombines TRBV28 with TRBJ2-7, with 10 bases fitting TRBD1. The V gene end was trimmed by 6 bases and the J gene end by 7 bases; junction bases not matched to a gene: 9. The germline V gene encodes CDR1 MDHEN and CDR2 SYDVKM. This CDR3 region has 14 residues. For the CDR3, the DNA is TGTGCCAGCAGCGGACAGGGGGGCCTCTTAGAGCAGTACTTC. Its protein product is CASSGQGGLLEQYF.

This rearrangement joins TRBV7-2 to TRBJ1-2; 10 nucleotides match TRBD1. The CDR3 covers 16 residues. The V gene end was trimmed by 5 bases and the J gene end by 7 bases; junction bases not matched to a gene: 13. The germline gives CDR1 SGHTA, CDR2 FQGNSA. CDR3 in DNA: TGTGCCAGCAGCCCAACTCCCCGGGACAGGGGTGGTGGCTACACCTTC. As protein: CASSPTPRDRGGGYTF.

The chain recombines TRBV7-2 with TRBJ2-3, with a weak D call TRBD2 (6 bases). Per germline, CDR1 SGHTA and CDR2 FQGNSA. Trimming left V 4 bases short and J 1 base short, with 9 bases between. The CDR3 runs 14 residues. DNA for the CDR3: TGTGCCAGCAGCTCCTCGGGGGGCACAGATACGCAGTATTTT. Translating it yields CASSSSGGTDTQYF.

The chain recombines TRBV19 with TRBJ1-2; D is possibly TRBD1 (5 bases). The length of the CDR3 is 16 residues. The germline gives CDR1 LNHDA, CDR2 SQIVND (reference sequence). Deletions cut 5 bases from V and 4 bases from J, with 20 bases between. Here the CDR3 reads CASSFIGGGSGYGYTF. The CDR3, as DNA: TGTGCCAGTAGTTTCATCGGGGGGGGTTCAGGCTATGGCTACACCTTC.

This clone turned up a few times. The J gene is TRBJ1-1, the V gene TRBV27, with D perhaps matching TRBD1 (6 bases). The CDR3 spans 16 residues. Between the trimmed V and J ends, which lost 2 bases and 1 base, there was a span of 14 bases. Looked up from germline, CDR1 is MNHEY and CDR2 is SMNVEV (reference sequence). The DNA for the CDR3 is TGTGCCAGCAGTTTAGGCGGCCAGGGGAAGAACACTGAAGCTTTCTTT. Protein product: CASSLGGQGKNTEAFF.